The 17 T cell receptor beta chains presented below share a single source sample, sequenced in a study of CD8+ T cells in alopecia areata. Documented treatment: oral pan-JAK inhibitor, 5-10 mg twice daily. Sequencing relied on a cDNA template that was reverse transcribed from extracted RNA. The protocol was immunoSEQ multiplex PCR, while the TCRdb copy is restricted to in-frame clones and leaves out a portion. The table lists 150,000 to 200,000 clones, roughly 61% of them singletons. The material was CD8+ T cells sorted from blood, obtained at week 24, from a patient treated with tofacitinib. The receptors were sampled from a human donor with alopecia areata.

The genes are TRBV29-1 and TRBJ2-2; TRBD1 matches 8 bases. The CDR3 is made up of 15 amino acids. V shed 4 bases and J 6 bases; nucleotides not matched to a gene: 10. Germline CDR1 is SQVTM and CDR2 is ANQGSEA. The chain's CDR3 is CSVVVDRDSPGELFF. The CDR3 coding sequence is TGCAGCGTTGTCGTGGACAGGGATTCGCCCGGGGAGCTGTTTTTT.

This rearrangement joins TRBV5-6 to TRBJ2-7; a possible D gene is TRBD1 (6 bases). Germline CDR1 and CDR2: SGHDT and YYEEEE. This CDR3 has 12 residues. The V gene lost 2 bases and the J gene lost 6 bases, with 9 bases spanning the gap. The CDR3 DNA reads TGTGCCAGCAGCTTAGGGGGATCCGAGCAGTACTTC. This sequence encodes CASSLGGSEQYF.

The J gene is TRBJ2-3, the V gene TRBV11-2; 10 bases are a match to TRBD1. The CDR3 spans 16 residues. Germline CDR1 is SGHAT and CDR2 is FQNNGV. V lost 0 bases to trimming and J lost 3 bases; unmatched junction nucleotides: 3. The chain's CDR3 is CASSLDWDRGTDTQYF. The CDR3 region has the DNA TGTGCCAGCAGCTTAGACTGGGACAGGGGAACAGATACGCAGTATTTT.

The rearrangement joins TRBV10-3 to TRBJ2-5; D is perhaps TRBD2 (6 bases). V dropped 7 bases and J dropped 10 bases, with 19 bases sitting between them. CDR3 length: 13 amino acids. Germline CDR1 reads ENHRY; CDR2 reads SYGVKD. The chain's CDR3 is CAITGNRTRDQYF. For the CDR3, the DNA is TGTGCCATCACTGGAAACCGGACGCGGGACCAGTACTTC.

The chain has TRBV11-2 and TRBJ2-5; 7 bases line up with TRBD2. V lost 1 base, J lost 2 bases, and 7 bases stayed unmatched. Germline V CDR1 and CDR2: SGHAT, FQNNGV. The CDR3 is 16 residues long. The CDR3 DNA sequence: TGTGCCAGCAGCTTAGCGGGGGGTAGCGGACAAGAGACCCAGTACTTC. Amino acid sequence: CASSLAGGSGQETQYF.

This chain joins TRBV6-5 and TRBJ2-1; no clear D gene. The germline V and J ends were trimmed by 3 bases and 1 base, with 4 bases remaining between them. The CDR3 has 13 residues. Germline lookup yields CDR1 MNHEY and CDR2 SVGAGI. The CDR3 nucleotides read TGTGCCAGCAGTTATAGGTCCTACAATGAGCAGTTCTTC. Translated, it gives CASSYRSYNEQFF.

This sequence joins TRBV30 and TRBJ2-3; D is unresolved. V gave up 1 base and J gave up 0 bases, with 11 bases separating them. The CDR3 is made up of 15 amino acids. Germline assignment: CDR1 GTSNPN and CDR2 SVGIG (reference sequence). The CDR3 is CAWSGTPASTDTQYF. The CDR3, as DNA: TGTGCCTGGAGTGGGACGCCGGCTAGCACAGATACGCAGTATTTT.

The J gene is TRBJ2-2, the V gene TRBV5-1; D remains unclear. CDR1 and CDR2 from the germline V gene are SGHRS and YFSETQ. The CDR3 spans 14 residues. V lost 0 bases to trimming and J lost 2 bases, with 5 bases between them. CDR3 residues: CASSLDRNTGELFF. The CDR3 nucleotides are TGCGCCAGCAGCTTGGACAGAAACACCGGGGAGCTGTTTTTT.

The sample holds a few counts of this clone. V is TRBV4-1 and J is TRBJ1-1; D is ambiguous. Germline V gene lookup returns CDR1 MGHRA and CDR2 YSYEKL. V shed 5 bases and J shed 10 bases, with 14 bases lying between them. The CDR3 runs to 12 residues. Here the CDR3 reads CASSSRDFGAFF. In nucleotides, the CDR3 is TGCGCCAGCAGCTCTCGAGATTTTGGAGCTTTCTTT.

The chain employs TRBV7-9 and TRBJ2-3, with D possibly matching TRBD1 (6 bases). V lost 4 bases to trimming and J lost 1 base, with 12 bases between them. CDR3 size: 15 residues. Germline lookup yields CDR1 SEHNR and CDR2 FQNEAQ (reference sequence). The CDR3: CASSSGVFGTDTQYF. CDR3 bases: TGTGCCAGCAGCTCAGGGGTTTTCGGCACAGATACGCAGTATTTT.

CDR3 DNA: TGTGCCAGCAGTTTATTGGTGTCGGGCACAGATACGCAGTATTTT. Amino acids: CASSLLVSGTDTQYF. The chain couples TRBV27 to TRBJ2-3; no reliable D call. Germline loops: CDR1 MNHEY, CDR2 SMNVEV (reference sequence). Trimming removed 1 base from V and 1 base from J, with 9 bases in between. The CDR3 sequence is 15 residues long.

The chain combines TRBV7-8 with TRBJ2-2, with a weak D call TRBD2 (5 bases). Germline V gene sequence: CDR1 SGHVS, CDR2 FQNEAQ. The CDR3 loop spans 16 amino acids. V was clipped by 1 base and J by 0 bases, with 9 bases between them. The CDR3: CASSLERRANTGELFF. CDR3 coding DNA: TGTGCCAGCAGCTTAGAGCGGCGGGCGAACACCGGGGAGCTGTTTTTT.

This clone has only a few counts. CDR3 DNA: TGTGCCATCAGTGAGGGTGCTGAAGCTTTCTTT. Protein product: CAISEGAEAFF. This chain joins TRBV10-3 and TRBJ1-1; D remains unclear. The CDR3 loop spans 11 amino acids. CDR1 and CDR2 (germline): ENHRY, SYGVKD. The germline V and J ends were trimmed by 2 bases and 6 bases, with 4 bases remaining between them.

The genes are TRBV7-9 and TRBJ1-4; D is uncertain. The V and J ends lost 5 bases and 6 bases respectively, with 19 bases between them. The CDR3 is 16 residues long. Germline values: CDR1 SEHNR, CDR2 FQNEAQ (reference sequence). The CDR3 reads CASSLPGRDSDEKLFF. As DNA, the CDR3 is TGTGCCAGCAGCCTACCAGGCAGAGATTCGGATGAAAAACTGTTTTTT.

The genes are TRBV15 and TRBJ2-3; 9 nucleotides align to TRBD1. Germline CDR1 LNHNV, CDR2 YYDKDF (reference sequence). V dropped 3 bases and J dropped 5; count of bases not matched to a gene: 3. The length of the CDR3 is 14 residues. CDR3 sequence (DNA): TGTGCCACCAGCAGGGGACAGGGAGGAGATACGCAGTATTTT. The encoded protein is CATSRGQGGDTQYF.

The J gene is TRBJ2-3, the V gene TRBV29-1; TRBD1 or TRBD2 may be the D gene (6 bases each). This CDR3 is built from 14 residues. V was trimmed by 7 bases and J by 0 bases, leaving 14 bases between them. Germline V gene data show CDR1 as SQVTM and CDR2 as ANQGSEA. CDR3 nucleotide sequence: TGCAGCGGGGGGCGGGACGGAAGCACAGATACGCAGTATTTT. Its translation: CSGGRDGSTDTQYF.

This clone was found a few times. Other DNA sequences of this sample code for an identical CDR3. The chain combines TRBV29-1 with TRBJ1-1; no definite D call. Trimming took 4 bases from V and 0 from J, leaving 6 bases between them. CDR3 length equals 12 residues. In germline, CDR1 is SQVTM, CDR2 ANQGSEA. CDR3 nucleotide sequence: TGCAGCGTTGCCAGAATGAACACTGAAGCTTTCTTT. Translating it yields CSVARMNTEAFF.